Listed below are T cell receptor beta chains from one sample, sequenced in a study of blood T cell repertoires in COVID-19. Produced via immunoSEQ multiplex PCR; TCRdb's table is partial and in-frame only. The profile shows roughly 700,000 clones, 80% to 90% of them singletons. The specimen was peripheral blood. Receptor source: a young woman with acute or convalescent COVID-19. The CDR3 runs from the conserved cysteine through the conserved F or W. A D gene is named only where the DNA matches it firmly. Where a row states a size, it is once, few, many or the class of an expanded clone; other rows omit it.

d_call clone_size j_call v_call cdr3_nt cdr3_aa
- once TRBJ2-1 TRBV19 TGTGCCAGTAGTATGGCCCACTCCTACAATGAGCAGTTCTTC CASSMAHSYNEQFF
- - TRBJ1-6 TRBV7-8 TGTGCCAGCAGCCTTGCAACATCACCCCTCCACTTT CASSLATSPLHF
TRBD1 - TRBJ2-1 TRBV5-1 TGCGCCAGTCAAACCCCGGGACAGGGAATCTATGAGCAGTTCTTC CASQTPGQGIYEQFF
- - TRBJ2-2 TRBV3-1/TRBV3-2 TGTGCCAGCAGCCCACCGAAATCCCCAGGGCAGACCGGGGAGCTGTTTTTT CASSPPKSPGQTGELFF
- - TRBJ1-6 TRBV9 TGTGCCAGCAGCGTAGATAGCTCCTATAATTCACCCCTCCACTTT CASSVDSSYNSPLHF
- few TRBJ1-2 TRBV12-3/TRBV12-4 TGTGCCAGCAGTTGGGAGCACAACTATGGCTACACCTTC CASSWEHNYGYTF
TRBD1 - TRBJ1-2 TRBV5-1 TGCGCCAGCAGCTTGGTGGGGGGACAGGGTGTTACCATTGGCTACACCTTC CASSLVGGQGVTIGYTF
TRBD1 - TRBJ1-2 TRBV5-1 TGCGCCAGCAGCTCTGGCCAGGGGGGAGGCTACACCTTC CASSSGQGGGYTF
TRBD1 - TRBJ1-1 TRBV9 TGTGCCAGCAGCGGATCTCCCGGGACAGGGGGTTCGGGGAACACTGAAGCTTTCTTT CASSGSPGTGGSGNTEAFF
- - TRBJ1-1 TRBV5-6 TGTGCCAGCAGCTCCTTAAGACAGCTAAACACTGAAGCTTTCTTT CASSSLRQLNTEAFF
- - TRBJ2-7 TRBV27 TGTGCCAGCAGTTTAGGGGACAACTACGAGCAGTACTTC CASSLGDNYEQYF
TRBD1 - TRBJ2-7 TRBV6-5 TGTGCCAGCAGTTACTTGGCAGGGGGTATCTACGAGCAGTACTTC CASSYLAGGIYEQYF
- - TRBJ1-5 TRBV7-8 TGTGCCAGCAGCCCTCCGGGATGGAATCAGCCCCAGCATTTT CASSPPGWNQPQHF
TRBD1 - TRBJ1-2 TRBV7-9 TGTGCCAGCAGCTTGGGACAGACCACCAACTATGGCTACACCTTC CASSLGQTTNYGYTF
- - TRBJ2-7 TRBV4-1 TGCGCCAGCAGCCAAGAAGAAGCCCCTAGCTGGCCCTACGAGCAGTACTTC CASSQEEAPSWPYEQYF
- - TRBJ1-1 TRBV5-1 TGCGCCAGCAGCTCTGCGGGGGAGTCGTACACTGAAGCTTTCTTT CASSSAGESYTEAFF
TRBD1 once TRBJ1-4 TRBV18 TGTGCCAGCTCACCACGCCGGGGCCTGGCCTCGGGACAGTTAAATGCAACTAATGAAAAACTGTTTTTT CASSPRRGLASGQLNATNEKLFF